Listed below are T cell receptor beta chains from one sample, sequenced in a study of T cells in localized non-small cell lung cancer. Assay used: immunoSEQ multiplex PCR; TCRdb lists only in-frame clones, some missing. The repertoire holds tens of thousands of clones, with approximately 81% as singletons. This specimen was peripheral blood, taken before any cancer treatment. These receptor sequences come from a male donor aged 60 or over with stage II squamous cell lung carcinoma. Each CDR3 is given with its conserved first and last residue. Each record gives: CDR3 protein, CDR3 DNA, J gene, D gene, clone size, V gene. The D gene is left open where the match is weak. The size entry is marked missing in some rows and otherwise reads once, few, many or a size class.

CDR3: CASSLAWDRNYNEQFF
DNA: TGTGCCAGCAGCTTGGCCTGGGACAGAAACTACAATGAGCAGTTCTTC
J: TRBJ2-1
D: TRBD1
size: -
V: TRBV5-8

CDR3: CASSFHHRTGMHGYTF
DNA: TGTGCCAGCAGCTTTCACCACAGGACAGGGATGCATGGCTACACCTTC
J: TRBJ1-2
D: TRBD1
size: few
V: TRBV5-8

CDR3: CASSKRGYDTGELFF
DNA: TGTGCCAGCAGCAAACGGGGGTACGACACCGGGGAGCTGTTTTTT
J: TRBJ2-2
D: -
size: -
V: TRBV5-5

CDR3: CASSVTSGGNEQFF
DNA: TGTGCCAGCAGCGTAACTTCGGGGGGGAATGAGCAGTTCTTC
J: TRBJ2-1
D: TRBD2
size: -
V: TRBV9

CDR3: CASSLGQNEKLFF
DNA: TGTGCCAGCAGCTTGGGACAGAATGAAAAACTGTTTTTT
J: TRBJ1-4
D: TRBD1
size: -
V: TRBV7-2

CDR3: CASSIEGFQSYTF
DNA: TGTGCCAGTAGTATAGAGGGTTTCCAGAGTTACACCTTC
J: TRBJ1-2
D: -
size: -
V: TRBV19

CDR3: CASSLQKYEQYF
DNA: TGTGCCAGCAGTCTCCAGAAATACGAGCAGTACTTC
J: TRBJ2-7
D: -
size: -
V: TRBV6-1

CDR3: CASAGLAGGLDPYNEQFF
DNA: TGTGCCTCGGCGGGACTAGCGGGGGGGCTCGACCCCTACAATGAGCAGTTCTTC
J: TRBJ2-1
D: TRBD2
size: -
V: TRBV30

CDR3: CASSLEGRVYAEQYF
DNA: TGTGCCAGCAGCTTAGAGGGCAGGGTGTACGCCGAGCAGTACTTC
J: TRBJ2-7
D: -
size: -
V: TRBV7-2

CDR3: CASSLAGQGTDTQYF
DNA: TGTGCTAGCAGCTTAGCCGGACAGGGGACAGATACGCAGTATTTT
J: TRBJ2-3
D: TRBD1
size: -
V: TRBV7-7

CDR3: CASSSGPSGGGDTQYF
DNA: TGCGCCAGCAGCTCGGGCCCCAGCGGGGGAGGGGATACGCAGTATTTT
J: TRBJ2-3
D: TRBD2
size: once
V: TRBV5-1

CDR3: CAWTVSYEQYF
DNA: TGTGCCTGGACAGTCTCCTACGAGCAGTACTTC
J: TRBJ2-7
D: -
size: -
V: TRBV30

CDR3: CASSLAFRYEQYF
DNA: TGTGCCAGCAGCTTAGCGTTCCGTTACGAGCAGTACTTC
J: TRBJ2-7
D: -
size: -
V: TRBV7-9

CDR3: CASSGRADKHYGYTF
DNA: TGTGCCAGCAGCGGGCGTGCCGACAAACACTATGGCTACACCTTC
J: TRBJ1-2
D: -
size: -
V: TRBV11-3

CDR3: CASSYRENTEAFF
DNA: TGTGCCAGCAGCTATAGAGAGAACACTGAAGCTTTCTTT
J: TRBJ1-1
D: -
size: -
V: TRBV7-9

CDR3: CSARPADEQFF
DNA: TGCAGTGCTAGACCGGCCGATGAGCAGTTCTTC
J: TRBJ2-1
D: -
size: -
V: TRBV20-1

CDR3: CASSLGERSYTDTQYF
DNA: TGTGCCAGCAGCTTAGGCGAGCGGAGCTACACAGATACGCAGTATTTT
J: TRBJ2-3
D: -
size: -
V: TRBV11-3

CDR3: CASSFGPGELFF
DNA: TGTGCCAGCAGTTTTGGGCCCGGGGAGCTGTTTTTT
J: TRBJ2-2
D: -
size: -
V: TRBV27

CDR3: CASSEGGTRLLVFF
DNA: TGTGCCAGCAGTGAAGGGGGGACCCGGTTACTAGTTTTTTTT
J: TRBJ1-4
D: -
size: -
V: TRBV6-5

CDR3: CASSPGTVINEQFF
DNA: TGTGCCAGCAGCCCGGGGACAGTCATTAATGAGCAGTTCTTC
J: TRBJ2-1
D: TRBD1
size: -
V: TRBV7-9

CDR3: CASSLEGAETQYF
DNA: TGTGCCAGCAGCCTGGAGGGGGCAGAGACCCAGTACTTC
J: TRBJ2-5
D: -
size: -
V: TRBV5-4

CDR3: CASSPTVGVWETQYF
DNA: TGTGCCAGCAGCCCCACCGTAGGAGTTTGGGAGACCCAGTACTTC
J: TRBJ2-5
D: -
size: many
V: TRBV9

CDR3: CASSSQRTEAFF
DNA: TGTGCCAGCAGCTCTCAACGCACTGAAGCTTTCTTT
J: TRBJ1-1
D: -
size: -
V: TRBV5-4

CDR3: CASSIRGTSGLYNEQFF
DNA: TGTGCCAGTAGTATAAGGGGAACTAGCGGGCTCTACAATGAGCAGTTCTTC
J: TRBJ2-1
D: TRBD2
size: -
V: TRBV19

CDR3: CASSPGQGETQYF
DNA: TGTGCCAGCAGCCCGGGACAGGGGGAGACCCAGTACTTC
J: TRBJ2-5
D: TRBD1
size: -
V: TRBV7-3

CDR3: CASSWEQGRSNYNEQFF
DNA: TGTGCCAGCAGCTGGGAACAGGGCAGATCGAATTACAATGAGCAGTTCTTC
J: TRBJ2-1
D: -
size: once
V: TRBV9

CDR3: CASSLAGGGWETQYF
DNA: TGTGCCAGCAGCCTTGCCGGGGGGGGTTGGGAGACCCAGTACTTC
J: TRBJ2-5
D: TRBD2
size: -
V: TRBV25-1

CDR3: CASSLAGGPYEQYF
DNA: TGTGCCAGCAGCCTAGCGGGAGGGCCCTACGAGCAGTACTTC
J: TRBJ2-7
D: TRBD2
size: -
V: TRBV7-3

CDR3: CASSVVGGPQQFF
DNA: TGTGCCAGCAGCGTAGTGGGAGGACCCCAGCAGTTCTTC
J: TRBJ2-1
D: -
size: once
V: TRBV9

CDR3: CASRKDNYGYTF
DNA: TGTGCCAGCAGGAAAGATAACTATGGCTACACCTTC
J: TRBJ1-2
D: -
size: once
V: TRBV2

CDR3: CASSKEADKSYNEQFF
DNA: TGTGCCAGTAGTAAAGAAGCGGATAAGTCCTACAATGAGCAGTTCTTC
J: TRBJ2-1
D: -
size: -
V: TRBV19

CDR3: CASSLYSGSSDTQYF
DNA: TGCGCCAGCAGCCTTTATAGCGGGAGTTCAGATACGCAGTATTTT
J: TRBJ2-3
D: TRBD2
size: once
V: TRBV4-1

CDR3: CASSRGGPGGAVDEQFF
DNA: TGCGCCAGCAGCCGGGGAGGTCCCGGGGGGGCGGTAGATGAGCAGTTCTTC
J: TRBJ2-1
D: TRBD2
size: -
V: TRBV5-1

CDR3: CASSMSSENTEAFF
DNA: TGTGCCAGCAGCATGAGTAGCGAAAACACTGAAGCTTTCTTT
J: TRBJ1-1
D: -
size: few
V: TRBV21-1

CDR3: CASSPGTGGKKEKLFF
DNA: TGTGCCAGCAGCCCCGGGACAGGGGGAAAGAAGGAAAAACTGTTTTTT
J: TRBJ1-4
D: TRBD1
size: -
V: TRBV5-6

CDR3: CASGTSSGHEQYF
DNA: TGTGCTTCGGGTACTAGTTCAGGACACGAGCAGTACTTC
J: TRBJ2-7
D: -
size: -
V: TRBV27

CDR3: CATTVGLAGVGELFF
DNA: TGTGCCACCACGGTTGGGCTAGCGGGGGTCGGGGAGCTGTTTTTT
J: TRBJ2-2
D: TRBD2
size: -
V: TRBV6-6

CDR3: CASDFNTGELFF
DNA: TGTGCCTCGGACTTTAACACCGGGGAGCTGTTTTTT
J: TRBJ2-2
D: -
size: -
V: TRBV30

CDR3: CASSYSSNPQGKAKNIQYF
DNA: TGTGCCAGCAGTTACTCTTCTAATCCACAGGGAAAGGCCAAAAACATTCAGTACTTC
J: TRBJ2-4
D: -
size: -
V: TRBV6-7

CDR3: CASMTGGNTGELFF
DNA: TGTGCCAGCATGACAGGGGGCAATACCGGGGAGCTGTTTTTT
J: TRBJ2-2
D: TRBD1
size: medium-sized
V: TRBV28

CDR3: CASSLGRETQYF
DNA: TGTGCCAGTAGTCTCGGTAGGGAGACCCAGTACTTC
J: TRBJ2-5
D: -
size: -
V: TRBV19

CDR3: CASSQALGQNEKLFF
DNA: TGTGCCAGCAGCCAAGCGCTGGGGCAAAATGAAAAACTGTTTTTT
J: TRBJ1-4
D: -
size: -
V: TRBV14